Listed below are T cell receptor beta chains from one sample, sequenced in a study of T cell repertoires in cytomegalovirus infection. TCRdb itself ran the reads through MiXCR, one entry per CDR3 protein. The data contain around 530,000 distinct CDR3 sequences, around 27% of them seen just once; the ten biggest clones take up about 13%. The sequencing input was PBMCs. These receptors were collected from a human donor in good health (CMV status not recorded). Some clones in this sample may be carry-over from other donors' samples. Each CDR3 is given without its conserved first and last residue. Fields, in order: V gene, J gene, D gene, CDR3 protein. A D gene is named only where the DNA matches it firmly.

TRBV28	TRBJ1-3	.	ASSGRERGTIY
TRBV6-5	TRBJ1-2	.	ASSYSTGGGYGYT
TRBV10-3	TRBJ2-1	TRBD2	AIRGLERGNEQF
TRBV6-2/TRBV6-3	TRBJ1-5	.	ASKPILSQPQH
TRBV24-1	TRBJ2-2	.	ATSEQGMETGELF
TRBV6-6	TRBJ2-4	TRBD1	ASSSLGTGGKNIQY
TRBV25-1	TRBJ2-7	.	ASSVRGDGIDFTNEQY
TRBV11-2	TRBJ2-2	TRBD2	ASSLQVLAGPPRELF
TRBV7-2	TRBJ2-7	TRBD2	ASSPPGLAVNEQY
TRBV12-3/TRBV12-4	TRBJ1-5	.	ASSLGQLGNQPQH
TRBV2	TRBJ2-3	TRBD2	ASSEAMTPRASGRTHTQY
TRBV7-9	TRBJ2-3	.	ASSLGQYTDTQY
TRBV7-2	TRBJ1-2	TRBD1	ASENLRTGPAGYGYT
TRBV28	TRBJ2-2	TRBD2	ASRGLAGVDTGELF
TRBV7-6	TRBJ1-2	TRBD1	ASSLAPPGQGVYGYT
TRBV9	TRBJ2-5	.	ASSPPRRDGETQY